The clone carrying this T cell receptor beta chain was observed many times. What it binds is unknown. These data are taken from a study of T cells in Graves' hyperthyroidism and ophthalmopathy. Study outcomes and limitations: Most thyroid clonotypes expanded above 0.001 appeared in blood too.

The study left out patients who had uncontrolled infection, other autoimmune disease, pregnancy or lactation. Based on clinical symptoms, serum thyroxine and TRAb, thyroid ultrasound and orbital computed tomography, diagnoses were reached. Approximately 9.3 ml of fresh peripheral blood supplied the PBMCs. There were TCR beta CDR3 regions amplified from RNA transcripts. Carried out on the TCR CDR3, a first-round RT-PCR used the HTBI primer set. A single record per CDR3 protein comes from TCRdb applying MiXCR to the multiplex PCR reads. The sample yields hundreds of thousands of distinct CDR3 sequences, 16% seen once. The sequenced material came from blood. The clonotype comes from a woman aged 25 to 39 with Graves' hyperthyroidism.

The CDR3 DNA reads as TGCAGTGCTAGAGGTAGGGCCTTATACGAGCAGTACTTC. This sequence encodes CSARGRALYEQYF. The chain carries TRBV20-1 and TRBJ2-7; D is ambiguous. Between the trimmed V and J ends, which lost 1 base and 4 bases, there was a span of 11 bases. This CDR3 has 13 residues. Germline CDR1 and CDR2: DFQATT and SNEGSKA (reference sequence).